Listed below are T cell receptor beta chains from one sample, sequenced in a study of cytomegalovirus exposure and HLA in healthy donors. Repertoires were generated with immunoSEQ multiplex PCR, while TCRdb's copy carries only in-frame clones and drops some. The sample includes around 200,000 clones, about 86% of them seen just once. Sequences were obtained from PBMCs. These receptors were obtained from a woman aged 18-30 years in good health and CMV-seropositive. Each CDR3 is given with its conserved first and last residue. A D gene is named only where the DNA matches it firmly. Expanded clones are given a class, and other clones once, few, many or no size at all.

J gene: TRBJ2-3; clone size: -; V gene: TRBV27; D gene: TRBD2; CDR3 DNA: TGTGCCAGCAGGGGTCTTAGCGGGGGGGCGGTCGGCCCCTCCGATACGCAGTATTTT; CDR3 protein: CASRGLSGGAVGPSDTQYF
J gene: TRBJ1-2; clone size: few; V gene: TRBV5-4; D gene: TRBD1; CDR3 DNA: TGTGCCAGCAGCTTGGTTAAGACAGGGGGTGATGGCTACACCTTC; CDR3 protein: CASSLVKTGGDGYTF
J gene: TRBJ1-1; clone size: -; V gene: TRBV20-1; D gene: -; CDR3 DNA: TGCAGTGCTAGACCCGGGTGGAAAGCTTTCTTT; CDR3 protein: CSARPGWKAFF
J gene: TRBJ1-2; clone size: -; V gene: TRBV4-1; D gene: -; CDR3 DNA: TGCGCCAGCAGCCAAGAGGGGGGTAACTATGGCTACACCTTC; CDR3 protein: CASSQEGGNYGYTF
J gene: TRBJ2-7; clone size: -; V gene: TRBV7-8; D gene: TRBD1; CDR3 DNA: TGTGCCAGCAGCCCCCCCGGGACAGGGGTTCACGAGCAGTACTTC; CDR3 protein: CASSPPGTGVHEQYF
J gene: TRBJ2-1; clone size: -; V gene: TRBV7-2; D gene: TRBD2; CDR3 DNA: TGTGCCAGCAGCTTAACCGGGACTAGGGACAATGAGCAGTTCTTC; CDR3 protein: CASSLTGTRDNEQFF
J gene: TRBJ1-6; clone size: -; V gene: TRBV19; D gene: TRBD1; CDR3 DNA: TGTGCCAGTAGTGGACGACAGGGATCACCCCTCCACTTT; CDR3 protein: CASSGRQGSPLHF
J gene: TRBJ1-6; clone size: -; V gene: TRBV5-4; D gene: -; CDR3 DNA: TGTGCCAGCAGCTTGGAAAGCGGGGAACCCCTCCACTTT; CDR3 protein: CASSLESGEPLHF
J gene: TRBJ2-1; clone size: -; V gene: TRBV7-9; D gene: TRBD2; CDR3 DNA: TGTGCCAGCAACCCCTCGGGGGGGAACTACAATGAGCAGTTCTTC; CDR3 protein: CASNPSGGNYNEQFF
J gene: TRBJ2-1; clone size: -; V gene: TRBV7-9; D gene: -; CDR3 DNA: TGTGCCAGCAGTCAATACACTGAGCAGTTCTTC; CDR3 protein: CASSQYTEQFF
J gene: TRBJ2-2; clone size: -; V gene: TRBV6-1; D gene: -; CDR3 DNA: TGTGCCAGCAGTGAAGCGCTTATTCTCAGGGCCGGGGAGCTGTTTTTT; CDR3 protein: CASSEALILRAGELFF
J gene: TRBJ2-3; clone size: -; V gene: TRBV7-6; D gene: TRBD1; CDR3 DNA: TGTGCCAGCAGCGACGGACGGACAGGCCTTGGGACAGATACGCAGTATTTT; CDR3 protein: CASSDGRTGLGTDTQYF
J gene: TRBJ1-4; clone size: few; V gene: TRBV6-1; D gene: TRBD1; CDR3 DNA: TGTGCCAGCAGTAAACTACAGGGGGCGAATGAAAAACTGTTTTTT; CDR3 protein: CASSKLQGANEKLFF
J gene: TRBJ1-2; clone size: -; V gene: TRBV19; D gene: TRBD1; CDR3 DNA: TGTGCCAGTAGACCCTTCAACAGGGGAGGTTACTATGGCTACACCTTC; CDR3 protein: CASRPFNRGGYYGYTF
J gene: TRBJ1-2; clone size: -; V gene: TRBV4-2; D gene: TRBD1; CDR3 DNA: TGTGCCAGCAGCCAAGAGGTTTGGACAGGGGCATATGGCTACACCTTC; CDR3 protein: CASSQEVWTGAYGYTF
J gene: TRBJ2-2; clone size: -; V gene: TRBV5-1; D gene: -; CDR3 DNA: TGCGCCAGCAGCTTGGACACAGGGACCGGGGAGCTGTTTTTT; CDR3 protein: CASSLDTGTGELFF
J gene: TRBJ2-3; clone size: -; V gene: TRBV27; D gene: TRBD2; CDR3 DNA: TGTGCCAGCAGTTTAAGGCGGGGGGTTAAAGATACGCAGTATTTT; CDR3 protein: CASSLRRGVKDTQYF
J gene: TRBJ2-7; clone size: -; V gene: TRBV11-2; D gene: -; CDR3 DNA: TGTGCCAGCAGCTTAGACCGGGACATTGGACTCGAGCAGTACTTC; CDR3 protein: CASSLDRDIGLEQYF
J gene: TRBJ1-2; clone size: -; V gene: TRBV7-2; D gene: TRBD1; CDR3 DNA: TGTGCCAGCAGCCCCAGGGGGGAAATTGGCTACACCTTC; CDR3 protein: CASSPRGEIGYTF
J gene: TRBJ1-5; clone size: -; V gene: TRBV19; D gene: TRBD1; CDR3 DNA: TGTGCCAGTAGTACCAGACAGGGGTTGGACCAGCCCCAGCATTTT; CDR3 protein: CASSTRQGLDQPQHF
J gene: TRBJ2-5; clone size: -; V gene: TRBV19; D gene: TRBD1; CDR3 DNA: TGTGCCAGTAGTAGGTCGCAATTCGGGACAGGGCTACAAGAGACCCAGTACTTC; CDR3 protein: CASSRSQFGTGLQETQYF
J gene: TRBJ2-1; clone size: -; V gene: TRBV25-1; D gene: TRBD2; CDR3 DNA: TGTGCCAGCAGTGACTGGTGGGAGGGTGGGGAGCAGTTCTTC; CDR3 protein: CASSDWWEGGEQFF
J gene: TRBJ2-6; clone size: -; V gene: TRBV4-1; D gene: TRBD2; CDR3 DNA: TGCGCCAGCAGCCAACCTACCGGGGGGGCTCGGATAAAAGCCAACGTCCTGACTTTC; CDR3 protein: CASSQPTGGARIKANVLTF
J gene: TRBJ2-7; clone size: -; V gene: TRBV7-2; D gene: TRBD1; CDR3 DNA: TGTGCCAGCAGCTCGACAGGGGGCGCATCCTACGAGCAGTACTTC; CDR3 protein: CASSSTGGASYEQYF
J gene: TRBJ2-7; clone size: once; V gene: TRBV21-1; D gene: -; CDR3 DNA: TGTGCCAGCAGCCCCCGGGGGGGGCTACCCTCCTACGAGCAGTACTTC; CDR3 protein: CASSPRGGLPSYEQYF
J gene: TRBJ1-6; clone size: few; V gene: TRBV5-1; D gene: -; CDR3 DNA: TGCGCCAGCAGCTTGGTGTCCGAGGGAAGACCCCTCCACTTT; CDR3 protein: CASSLVSEGRPLHF
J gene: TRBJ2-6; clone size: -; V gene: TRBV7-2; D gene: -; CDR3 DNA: TGTGCCAGCAGCTTTAGCATGAGTGGGGCCAACGTCCTGACTTTC; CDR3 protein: CASSFSMSGANVLTF
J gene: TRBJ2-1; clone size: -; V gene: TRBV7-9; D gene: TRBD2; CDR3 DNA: TGTGCCAGCAGCTTAGGGGGACTAGCGGGGGAAGAGCAGTTCTTC; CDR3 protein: CASSLGGLAGEEQFF
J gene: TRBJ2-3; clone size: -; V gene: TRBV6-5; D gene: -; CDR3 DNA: TGTGCCCTCGGAGGAGAGGGCACAGATACGCAGTATTTT; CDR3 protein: CALGGEGTDTQYF
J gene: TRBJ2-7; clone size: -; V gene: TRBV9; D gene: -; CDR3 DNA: TGTGCCAGCAGCTCTCAGGGGGGCGAGCAGTACTTC; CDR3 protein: CASSSQGGEQYF
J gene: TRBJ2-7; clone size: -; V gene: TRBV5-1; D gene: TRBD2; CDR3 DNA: TGCGCCAGCTATAGCGGGGGGGCCCCCTACGAGCAGTACTTC; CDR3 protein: CASYSGGAPYEQYF
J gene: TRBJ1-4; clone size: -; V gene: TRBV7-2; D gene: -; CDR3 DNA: TGTGCCTCCCGCTCTTACAGGGCTAATGAAAAACTGTTTTTT; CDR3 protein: CASRSYRANEKLFF
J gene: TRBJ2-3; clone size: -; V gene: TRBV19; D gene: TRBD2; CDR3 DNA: TGTGCCAGTAACTCGCGGGGGGCTAGCACAGATACGCAGTATTTT; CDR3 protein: CASNSRGASTDTQYF
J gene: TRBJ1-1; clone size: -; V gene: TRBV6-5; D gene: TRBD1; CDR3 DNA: TGTGCCAGCAGAGCGACAGGGATCACTGAAGCTTTCTTT; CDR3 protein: CASRATGITEAFF
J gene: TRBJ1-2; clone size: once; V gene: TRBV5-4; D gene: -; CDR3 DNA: TGTGCCAGCACTGTCTTCGGACAAACCCAATATGGCTACACCTTC; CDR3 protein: CASTVFGQTQYGYTF
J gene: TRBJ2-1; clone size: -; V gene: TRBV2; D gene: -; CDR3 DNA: TGTGCCAGCAGTGTTATTGGACTCGCCAATGAGCAGTTCTTC; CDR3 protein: CASSVIGLANEQFF
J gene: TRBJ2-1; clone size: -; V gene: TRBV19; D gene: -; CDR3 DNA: TGTGCCAGTAGTTTCGACAGCCTAAGGAATGAGCAGTTCTTC; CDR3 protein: CASSFDSLRNEQFF
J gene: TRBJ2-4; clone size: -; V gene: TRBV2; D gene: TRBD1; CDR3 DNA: TGTGCCAGCAAAGGGACAGGGGCGGGGTGGAACATTCAGTACTTC; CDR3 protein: CASKGTGAGWNIQYF
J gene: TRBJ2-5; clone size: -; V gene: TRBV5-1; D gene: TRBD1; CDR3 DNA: TGCGCCAGCAGCTTGGACTCCGGGACAGGGAGTCGGGAGACCCAGTACTTC; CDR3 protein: CASSLDSGTGSRETQYF
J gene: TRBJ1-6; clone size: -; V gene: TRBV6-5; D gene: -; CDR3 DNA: TGTGCCAGCAGTTACGAGGGGGGGAAGGGCTCACCCCTCCACTTT; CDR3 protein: CASSYEGGKGSPLHF
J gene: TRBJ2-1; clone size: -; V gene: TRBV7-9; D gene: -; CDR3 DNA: TGTGCCGGTTCAGGATACATTTGGGACAATGAGCAGTTCTTC; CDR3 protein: CAGSGYIWDNEQFF
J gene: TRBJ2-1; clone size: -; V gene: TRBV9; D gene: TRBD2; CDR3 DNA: TGTGCCAGCAGCGTTAGCGGGGGGGACAATGAGCAGTTCTTC; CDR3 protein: CASSVSGGDNEQFF
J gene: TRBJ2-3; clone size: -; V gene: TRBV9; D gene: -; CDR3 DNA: TGTGCCAGCAGCGTAGCTACGGAGTCAGATACGCAGTATTTT; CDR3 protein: CASSVATESDTQYF
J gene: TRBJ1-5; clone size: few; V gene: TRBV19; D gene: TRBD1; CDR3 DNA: TGTGCCAGTAGTGTGGGACAGAATCAGCCCCAGCATTTT; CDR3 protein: CASSVGQNQPQHF
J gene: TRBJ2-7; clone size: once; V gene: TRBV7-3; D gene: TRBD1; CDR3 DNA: TGTGCCAGCAGCGCCACGGGACAGGGGGGCCTCGAGCAGTACTTC; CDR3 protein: CASSATGQGGLEQYF
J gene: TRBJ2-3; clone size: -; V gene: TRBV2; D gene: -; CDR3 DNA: TGTGCCAGCAGTGAGTACGGGAACGGGGGCACAGATACGCAGTATTTT; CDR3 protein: CASSEYGNGGTDTQYF
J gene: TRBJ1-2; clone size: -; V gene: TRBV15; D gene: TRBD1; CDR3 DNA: TGTGCCACCAGCAGGGGACAGGGAGAGGCGAGTGCTGGCTACACCTTC; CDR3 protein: CATSRGQGEASAGYTF
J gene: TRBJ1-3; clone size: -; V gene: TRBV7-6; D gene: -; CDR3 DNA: TGTGCCAGCAGCCCTTGGACGGTTCCAGGGGGAAACACCATATATTTT; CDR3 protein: CASSPWTVPGGNTIYF
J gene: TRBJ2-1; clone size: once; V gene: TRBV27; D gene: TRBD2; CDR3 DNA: TGTGCCAGCAGTCCGAGCGGGGGGGTCGATGAGCAGTTCTTC; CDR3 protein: CASSPSGGVDEQFF
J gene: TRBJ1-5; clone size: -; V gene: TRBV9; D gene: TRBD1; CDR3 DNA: TGTGCCAGCAGCCCCGGGACAGAGCCTGAGCCCCAGCATTTT; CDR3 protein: CASSPGTEPEPQHF
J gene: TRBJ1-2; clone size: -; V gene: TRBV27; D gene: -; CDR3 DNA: TGTGCCAGCAGTTTCCGGGCGGGATTGTCTGGCTACACCTTC; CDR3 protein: CASSFRAGLSGYTF
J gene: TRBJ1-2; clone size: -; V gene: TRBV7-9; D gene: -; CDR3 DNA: TGTGCCAGCAGCTTAGCCTATGGAGACTATGGCTACACCTTC; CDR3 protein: CASSLAYGDYGYTF
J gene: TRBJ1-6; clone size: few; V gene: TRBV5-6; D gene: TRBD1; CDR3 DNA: TGTGCCAGCAGCACCACCAGGGGGCTGGATTCACCCCTCCACTTT; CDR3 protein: CASSTTRGLDSPLHF
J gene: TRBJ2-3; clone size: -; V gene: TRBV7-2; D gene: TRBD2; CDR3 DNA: TGTGCCAGCAGTCCCCGGACTAGCTCAGCTAGCACAGATACGCAGTATTTT; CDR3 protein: CASSPRTSSASTDTQYF
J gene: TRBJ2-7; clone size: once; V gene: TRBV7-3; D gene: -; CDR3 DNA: TGTACCTACGCTCCCCCAACAGACTACGAGCAGTACTTC; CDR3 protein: CTYAPPTDYEQYF
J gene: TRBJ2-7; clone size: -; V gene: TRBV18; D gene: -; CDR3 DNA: TGTGCCAGCGCTTTCACCGCTACCTCCTACGAGCAGTACTTC; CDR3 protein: CASAFTATSYEQYF
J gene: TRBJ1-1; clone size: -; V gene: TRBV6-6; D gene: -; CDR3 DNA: TGTGCCAGCACAAAGCGGCAAGAAGCTTTCTTT; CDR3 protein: CASTKRQEAFF
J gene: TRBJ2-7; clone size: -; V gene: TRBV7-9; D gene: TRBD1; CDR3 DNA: TGTGCCAGCAGCGGGGGAGAGACAGGGGTTGGCTACGAGCAGTACTTC; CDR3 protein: CASSGGETGVGYEQYF
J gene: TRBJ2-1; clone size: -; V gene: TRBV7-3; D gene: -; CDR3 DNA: TGTGCCAGCAGCTTAGAGCAGGGATACCAGTTCTTC; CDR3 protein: CASSLEQGYQFF